Presented here are 2 T cell receptor beta chains from one specimen sequenced in a study of blood T cell repertoires in COVID-19. Assay used: immunoSEQ multiplex PCR; TCRdb lists only in-frame clones, some missing. This sample yields 150,000 to 200,000 clones, of which roughly 90% are seen a single time; roughly 5% belongs to the top ten. The sequenced sample was peripheral blood. The receptor set was obtained from a man in his thirties or forties with COVID-19, enrolled during active disease.

V and J are TRBV7-8 and TRBJ1-2, with 9 bases that match TRBD1. Germline CDR1 is SGHVS and CDR2 is FQNEAQ. The CDR3 extends over 14 amino acids. V dropped 3 bases and J dropped 7; count of bases not matched to a gene: 6. CDR3 in DNA: TGTGCCAGCAGCTTCCGGGACAGGGTTCTTGGCTACACCTTC. Its protein product is CASSFRDRVLGYTF.

This chain joins TRBV5-1 and TRBJ1-2; weak D call: TRBD1 (6 bases). V shed 4 bases and J shed 0 bases, with 10 bases lying between them. CDR3 length: 14 amino acids. CDR1 is SGHRS, CDR2 YFSETQ, per germline. The CDR3 sequence: CASSQDSTNYGYTF. The CDR3 DNA reads TGCGCCAGCAGCCAGGACAGTACTAACTATGGCTACACCTTC.